This is a list of T cell receptor beta chains from one sample in a study of blood T cells in healthy people across ages. TCRdb reprocessed the 5' RACE reads via MiXCR and lists one record per CDR3 protein. Of about 1.1 million distinct CDR3 sequences listed, 35% to 45% are singletons. Sequenced input: blood. The source is a man younger than 35 in good health. Both conserved end residues are part of each CDR3. A D gene is named only where the DNA matches it firmly. The size entry is marked missing in some rows and otherwise reads once, few, many or a size class.

j_call | d_call | v_call | cdr3_length | clone_size | cdr3_nt | cdr3_aa
TRBJ1-6 | - | TRBV3-1 | 18 | - | TGTGCCAGCAGCCAAGAAATTTGGGGTGGCCAATATAATTCACCCCTCCACTTT | CASSQEIWGGQYNSPLHF
TRBJ2-1 | TRBD1 | TRBV6-5 | 13 | - | TGTGCCAGCAGCACCGGGACAGGGCGTGAGCAGTTCTTC | CASSTGTGREQFF
TRBJ2-1 | - | TRBV5-1 | 15 | many | TGCGCCAGCAGCTTGGACGGAGCCTCCTACAATGAGCAGTTCTTC | CASSLDGASYNEQFF
TRBJ2-5 | - | TRBV20-1 | 15 | many | TGCAGTGCTAGAGACGGCGGGGTGACGGGCAATGAGCAGTACTTC | CSARDGGVTGNEQYF
TRBJ1-6 | TRBD1 | TRBV20-1 | 16 | few | TGCAGTGCTAGAAGGACAGGGGCGGCATTTAATTCACCCCTCCACTTT | CSARRTGAAFNSPLHF
TRBJ1-1 | - | TRBV5-1 | 16 | - | TGCGCCAGCAGCTTGGAGGCGGGACACGCAAACACTGAAGCTTTCTTT | CASSLEAGHANTEAFF
TRBJ2-5 | - | TRBV10-3 | 14 | - | TGTGCCATCAGTGAGACCAATTCCCAAGAGACCCAGTACTTC | CAISETNSQETQYF
TRBJ1-1 | - | TRBV18 | 15 | few | TGTGCCAGCTCACCATTCGGAGGGCTGAACACTGAAGCTTTCTTT | CASSPFGGLNTEAFF
TRBJ2-3 | TRBD2 | TRBV4-3 | 16 | - | TGCGCCAGCAGCCAAGCGTTGGGAGGGTCGGCAGATACGCAGTATTTT | CASSQALGGSADTQYF
TRBJ1-2 | - | TRBV5-6 | 15 | - | TGTGCCAGCAGCTTGGTGAACGCCCCTGGGTATGGCTACACCTTC | CASSLVNAPGYGYTF
TRBJ2-7 | - | TRBV6-1 | 15 | - | TGTGCCAGCAGTGAAGAAGGGACCGTCTTTTGGGAGCAGTACTTC | CASSEEGTVFWEQYF
TRBJ2-7 | - | TRBV27 | 13 | few | TGTGCCAGCAGTGTAAGGCAGACTCGGCAGCAGTACTTC | CASSVRQTRQQYF
TRBJ1-2 | - | TRBV9 | 17 | - | TGTGCCAGCAGCGTATCCCAAGACAGCGCAGCTAACTATGGCTACACCTTC | CASSVSQDSAANYGYTF
TRBJ1-5 | - | TRBV20-1 | 13 | - | TGCAGTGAACTGGGGGGTAGCAATCAGCCCCAGCATTTT | CSELGGSNQPQHF
TRBJ1-1 | - | TRBV12-3/TRBV12-4 | 13 | - | TGTGCCAGCACCCTGGACAGAGGCGCTGAAGCTTTCTTT | CASTLDRGAEAFF
TRBJ2-7 | - | TRBV5-6 | 15 | few | TGTGCCAGCAGCCCTAGGGACAAGAAATACAATGAGCAGTACTTC | CASSPRDKKYNEQYF
TRBJ2-7 | - | TRBV18 | 14 | - | TGTGCCAGCTCATCAGGGAAGCAGTCCTACGAGCAGTACTTC | CASSSGKQSYEQYF
TRBJ2-5 | TRBD1 | TRBV20-1 | 16 | - | TGCAGTGCTCGAGATCCGGGACAGGGGGATTCCTACGGGCAGTACTTC | CSARDPGQGDSYGQYF
TRBJ2-4 | TRBD1 | TRBV12-3/TRBV12-4 | 13 | - | TGTGCCAGTACGGGACAGGGAACCCGAGAGCAGTACTTC | CASTGQGTREQYF
TRBJ1-1 | TRBD1 | TRBV2 | 14 | - | TGTGCCAGCAGTGAGGGACAGGGCGGCACTGAAGCTTTCTTT | CASSEGQGGTEAFF
TRBJ2-7 | - | TRBV28 | 13 | once | TGTGCCAGCAGCGCTCAACGACCCAACGAGCAGTACTTC | CASSAQRPNEQYF
TRBJ1-2 | - | TRBV20-1 | 13 | - | TGCAGTGCCCATACCGGGACAATCGATGGCTACACCTTC | CSAHTGTIDGYTF
TRBJ2-3 | - | TRBV20-1 | 15 | - | TGCAGTGCTAGAGAAGTAAGGATTTATACAGATACGCAGTATTTT | CSAREVRIYTDTQYF
TRBJ1-5 | TRBD1 | TRBV20-1 | 15 | - | TGCAGTGCTAGTCGGGAGACAGGGGGCGGTCAGCCCCAGCATTTT | CSASRETGGGQPQHF
TRBJ2-3 | TRBD2 | TRBV5-1 | 18 | few | TGCGCCAGCAGCTTCCTAGGACTAGCGGGGGACCCCACAGATACGCAGTATTTT | CASSFLGLAGDPTDTQYF
TRBJ1-1 | - | TRBV29-1 | 15 | - | TGCAGCGCCATGAAGGGGCGTCCGAGGGGCACTGAAGCTTTCTTT | CSAMKGRPRGTEAFF
TRBJ2-7 | - | TRBV29-1 | 16 | - | TGCAGCGTTGTTGAGGGAGCGACTTCCCTCTCCTACGAGCAGTACTTC | CSVVEGATSLSYEQYF
TRBJ1-4 | TRBD1 | TRBV12-3/TRBV12-4 | 15 | - | TGTGCCAGCAGTCCTGGGACAGCCGATTATGAAAAACTGTTTTTT | CASSPGTADYEKLFF
TRBJ1-2 | - | TRBV20-1 | 13 | few | TGCAGTGGGACGGAGATAGACTGGGATGGCTACACCTTC | CSGTEIDWDGYTF
TRBJ1-4 | TRBD1 | TRBV7-2 | 16 | few | TGTGCCAGCAGCTTAACTCAGGGGGTAACTAATGAAAAACTGTTTTTT | CASSLTQGVTNEKLFF
TRBJ2-7 | - | TRBV21-1 | 15 | few | TGTGCCAGCAGCAAAGTAGGACAGTTCTCCTACGAGCAGTACTTC | CASSKVGQFSYEQYF
TRBJ1-2 | - | TRBV7-2 | 13 | - | TGTGCCAGCGGTGTTGAGGTCTACTATGGCTACACCTTC | CASGVEVYYGYTF
TRBJ1-2 | - | TRBV7-2 | 13 | few | TGTGCCAGCAGCGTAGTAAACACGGGCGGCTACACCTTC | CASSVVNTGGYTF
TRBJ2-3 | - | TRBV6-2/TRBV6-3 | 14 | - | TGTGCCAGCAGAGGGGACGGAGGTCCAGATACGCAGTATTTT | CASRGDGGPDTQYF
TRBJ2-5 | TRBD1 | TRBV2 | 15 | - | TGTGCCAGCAGTCAGGGGGCCCTGCCTCAAGAGACCCAGTACTTC | CASSQGALPQETQYF
TRBJ2-2 | - | TRBV7-3 | 14 | few | TGTGCCAGCAGCAGACGATCGAACACCGGGGAGCTGTTTTTT | CASSRRSNTGELFF
TRBJ1-4 | TRBD1 | TRBV4-3 | 15 | few | TGCGCCAGCAGCCCGGAGACAGGGGGATATGAAAAACTGTTTTTT | CASSPETGGYEKLFF
TRBJ2-3 | - | TRBV12-3/TRBV12-4 | 15 | once | TGTGCCAGCAGTCCCCGGGACATTAGCACAGATACGCAGTATTTT | CASSPRDISTDTQYF
TRBJ2-3 | TRBD2 | TRBV29-1 | 15 | many | TGCACCATCATAAGGGTAGCGGGGGTCACAGATACGCAGTATTTT | CTIIRVAGVTDTQYF
TRBJ2-4 | - | TRBV12-3/TRBV12-4 | 17 | many | TGTGCCAGCAGTCCGGGACGGCCAGTTGAGGCCAAAAACATTCAGTACTTC | CASSPGRPVEAKNIQYF
TRBJ1-1 | TRBD1 | TRBV4-1 | 14 | - | TGCGCCAGCAGCCGAACAGGGGGTGCCACTGAAGCTTTCTTT | CASSRTGGATEAFF
TRBJ2-1 | TRBD1 | TRBV25-1 | 14 | few | TGTGCCACCGGGACAGTCGGCAGGTACAATGAGCAGTTCTTC | CATGTVGRYNEQFF
TRBJ2-2 | TRBD1 | TRBV20-1 | 15 | - | TGCAGTGCTAGAGCTGGGACAGATAACACCGGGGAGCTGTTTTTT | CSARAGTDNTGELFF
TRBJ2-3 | TRBD1 | TRBV6-6 | 15 | - | TGTGCCAGCAGTTACTGGGGACAGAGCACAGATACGCAGTATTTT | CASSYWGQSTDTQYF
TRBJ1-2 | - | TRBV7-3 | 13 | - | TGTGCCAGCAGCAAAAGCAGAGACTATGGCTACACCTTC | CASSKSRDYGYTF
TRBJ1-1 | TRBD1 | TRBV6-6 | 17 | - | TGTGCCAGCAGGGGGGGGACAGGGGGTGATATGAACACTGAAGCTTTCTTT | CASRGGTGGDMNTEAFF
TRBJ1-1 | - | TRBV12-3/TRBV12-4 | 11 | - | TGTGCCAGCAGTTTGATGGAAGAAGCTTTCTTT | CASSLMEEAFF
TRBJ2-2 | TRBD1 | TRBV28 | 14 | - | TGTGCCACTCGACAGGGGGGGAATACCGGGGAGCTGTTTTTT | CATRQGGNTGELFF
TRBJ2-3 | TRBD2 | TRBV20-1 | 17 | - | TGCAGTGCTAGAGGGCTTACTAGCGCCACTAGCACAGATACGCAGTATTTT | CSARGLTSATSTDTQYF
TRBJ1-6 | TRBD1 | TRBV4-1 | 18 | - | TGCGCCAGCAGCCACGGACGGGACAGAAGCTCCTATAATTCACCCCTCCACTTT | CASSHGRDRSSYNSPLHF